The present entry profiles one TCR beta chain with its context. This sample was taken from a study of T cell changes during pregnancy in multiple sclerosis. Measured with immunoSEQ multiplex PCR; TCRdb has only the in-frame clones, and not every one. In the table there are fewer than 85,000 clones, approximately 92% of which are singletons. This CDR3 has 18 amino acids. The V segment lost 4 bases and the J segment 4 bases; nucleotides outside the gene matches: 14. The germline gives CDR1 MNHEY, CDR2 SMNVEV (reference sequence). The TCR sequence derives from a female donor in good health, enrolled as a control in a pregnancy study. The chain couples TRBV27 to TRBJ2-3, with 10 bases fitting TRBD2. Specimen: peripheral blood, collected in the third trimester of pregnancy. CDR3 loop: CASSSSLRGLAHSDTQYF. Here the CDR3 DNA reads TGTGCCAGCAGTTCTTCTCTCCGGGGACTAGCGCACTCAGATACGCAGTATTTT.